This T cell receptor (beta chain) comes out of a study of T cells in Graves' hyperthyroidism and ophthalmopathy. RNA transcripts served as the template for amplifying TCR beta CDR3 regions. RT-PCR in the first round (using the HTBI primer set) targeted the TCR CDR3. Via MiXCR, TCRdb re-called the multiplex PCR reads, giving one row per CDR3 protein. There are hundreds of thousands of distinct CDR3 sequences in the sample; roughly 15% occur only once, and around 12% lies in the top ten. This CDR3 comprises 14 residues. CDR1 and CDR2 (germline): KGHDR, SFDVKD. Trimming removed 5 bases from V and 0 bases from J, with 9 bases in between. In this sample, this clonotype turned up many times.

This chain connects TRBV24-1 to TRBJ1-2; D may be TRBD1 (6 bases). Material for sequencing was blood. This sequence originates from a woman aged 45-65 years with Graves' ophthalmopathy. Here the CDR3 DNA reads TGTGCCACCAGTGGCGCAGGGGCTAACTATGGCTACACCTTC. This codes for CATSGAGANYGYTF.